This TCR beta chain was observed in a study of CD8+ T cells in alopecia areata. On the study more broadly: Twice daily, treated patients received 5 to 10 mg of oral tofacitinib. Whole-study findings and limits: Scalp specimens additionally yield sequences from normal skin's resident alphabeta T cells. Across lesional scalp, and particularly alopecia totalis/universalis, clonality surpassed that of normal scalp.

Sequencing used cDNA as its template, made by extracting RNA and reverse transcribing it. Repertoires were generated with immunoSEQ multiplex PCR, while TCRdb's copy carries only in-frame clones and drops some. The top ten clones hold roughly 17% of a sample with 150,000 to 200,000 clones, 58% of them seen once. Treatment described: oral pan-JAK inhibitor, 5-10 mg twice daily. V was cut by 5 bases and J by 4 bases, with 11 bases left in between. This CDR3 has 12 amino acids. The germline CDR1 and CDR2 sequences are SQVTM and ANQGSEA. As regards this clone: Its antigen is not identified.

The starting material was CD4+ T cells sorted from blood, obtained between weeks 55 and 65, from a patient treated with tofacitinib. The chain employs TRBV29-1 and TRBJ2-5; possible D gene TRBD2, 5 bases. The origin of this receptor is a human donor with alopecia areata. CDR3 DNA sequence: TGCAGCGTTCGGGGTGGAGGAGAGACCCAGTACTTC. Translation: CSVRGGGETQYF.